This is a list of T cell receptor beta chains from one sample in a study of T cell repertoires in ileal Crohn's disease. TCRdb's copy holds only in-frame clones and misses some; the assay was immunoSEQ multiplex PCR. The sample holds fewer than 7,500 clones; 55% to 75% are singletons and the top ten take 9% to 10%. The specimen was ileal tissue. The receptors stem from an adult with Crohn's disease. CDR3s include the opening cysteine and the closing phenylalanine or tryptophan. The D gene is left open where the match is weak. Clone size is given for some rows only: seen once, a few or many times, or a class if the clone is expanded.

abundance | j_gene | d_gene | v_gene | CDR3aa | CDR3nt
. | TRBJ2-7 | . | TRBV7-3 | CASSLARGYEQYF | TGTGCCAGCAGCTTAGCCCGGGGGTACGAGCAGTACTTC
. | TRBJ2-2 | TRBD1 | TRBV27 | CASSLFRTGARELFF | TGTGCCAGCAGTTTATTCCGGACAGGGGCCCGGGAGCTGTTTTTT
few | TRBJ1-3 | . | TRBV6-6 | CASSYQAGGNTIYF | TGTGCCAGCAGTTACCAGGCAGGCGGAAACACCATATATTTT
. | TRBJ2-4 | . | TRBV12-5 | CASGPGSGYIQYF | TGTGCTAGTGGCCCTGGCAGCGGGTACATTCAGTACTTC
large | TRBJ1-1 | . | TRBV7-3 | CASKRTAGATEAFF | TGTGCCAGCAAACGTACCGCGGGGGCCACTGAAGCTTTCTTT
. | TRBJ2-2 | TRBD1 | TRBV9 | CASSARDRNTGELFF | TGTGCCAGCAGCGCCCGGGACAGGAACACCGGGGAGCTGTTTTTT
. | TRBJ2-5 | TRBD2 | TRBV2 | CASSAVSGREVQYF | TGTGCCAGCAGTGCGGTTAGCGGGAGGGAAGTGCAGTACTTC
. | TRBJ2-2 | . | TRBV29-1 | CSVEGFRAGELFF | TGCAGCGTTGAGGGTTTTCGGGCCGGGGAGCTGTTTTTT
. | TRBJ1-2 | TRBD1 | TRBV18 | CASSPGQVDGYTF | TGTGCCAGCTCACCGGGACAGGTTGACGGCTACACCTTC
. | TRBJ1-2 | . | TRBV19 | CASQGNYGYTF | TGTGCCAGCCAGGGGAACTATGGCTACACCTTC
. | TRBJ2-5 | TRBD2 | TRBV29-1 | CSVRLAGRETQYF | TGCAGCGTCAGACTAGCGGGCAGGGAGACCCAGTACTTC
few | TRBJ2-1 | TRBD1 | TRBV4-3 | CASSQSPTGAGYNEQFF | TGCGCCAGCAGCCAATCACCTACAGGGGCTGGCTACAATGAGCAGTTCTTC
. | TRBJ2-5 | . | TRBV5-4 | CASSLGQRVPETQYF | TGTGCCAGCAGCTTGGGCCAGAGGGTGCCAGAGACCCAGTACTTC
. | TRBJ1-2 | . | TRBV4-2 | CASSQDTGNYGYTF | TGTGCCAGCAGCCAAGATACAGGAAACTATGGCTACACCTTC
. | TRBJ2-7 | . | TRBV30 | CAWSGQYSYEQYF | TGTGCCTGGAGTGGACAGTACTCCTACGAGCAGTACTTC
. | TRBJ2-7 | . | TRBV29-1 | CSVRPGVYEQYF | TGCAGCGTACGACCGGGAGTCTACGAGCAGTACTTC
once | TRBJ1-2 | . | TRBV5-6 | CASSLGGYGYTF | TGTGCCAGCAGCTTGGGAGGGTATGGCTACACCTTC
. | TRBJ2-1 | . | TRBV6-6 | CASSLSTGNNEQFF | TGTGCCAGCAGTTTATCGACAGGAAACAATGAGCAGTTCTTC
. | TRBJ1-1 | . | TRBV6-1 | CASSEAGIRGAFF | TGTGCCAGCAGTGAAGCTGGTATCCGCGGAGCTTTCTTT
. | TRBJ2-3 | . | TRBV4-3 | CASSQSGLLSTDTQYF | TGCGCCAGCAGCCAATCCGGACTCCTTAGCACAGATACGCAGTATTTT
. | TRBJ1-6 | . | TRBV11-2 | CASSLESFRFSYNSPLHF | TGTGCCAGCAGCTTAGAGTCTTTCAGGTTCTCCTATAATTCACCCCTCCACTTT
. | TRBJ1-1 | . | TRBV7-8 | CASSTYLRTENTEAFF | TGTGCCAGCAGCACTTACCTCCGGACAGAGAACACTGAAGCTTTCTTT
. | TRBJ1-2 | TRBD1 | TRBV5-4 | CASSPDRGRAYGYTF | TGTGCCAGCAGCCCGGACAGGGGAAGGGCCTATGGCTACACCTTC
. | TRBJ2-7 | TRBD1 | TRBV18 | CACRITGDYEQYF | TGTGCCTGCCGAATCACAGGGGATTACGAGCAGTACTTC
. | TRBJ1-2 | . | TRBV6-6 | CASSRPGENYGYTF | TGTGCCAGCAGTCGCCCTGGAGAGAACTATGGCTACACCTTC
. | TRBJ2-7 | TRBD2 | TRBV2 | CASSLAGFTYEQYF | TGTGCCAGCAGCCTAGCGGGATTTACCTACGAGCAGTACTTC
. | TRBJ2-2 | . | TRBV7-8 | CASSLEGPSTNTGELFF | TGTGCCAGCAGCTTAGAGGGCCCTAGCACAAACACCGGGGAGCTGTTTTTT
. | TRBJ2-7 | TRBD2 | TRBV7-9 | CASSGPGTSGGARQYF | TGTGCCAGCAGCGGACCCGGGACTAGCGGGGGGGCCCGGCAGTACTTC
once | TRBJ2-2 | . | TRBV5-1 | CASSLGQDTGELFF | TGCGCCAGCAGCTTGGGGCAAGACACCGGGGAGCTGTTTTTT
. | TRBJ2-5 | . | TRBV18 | CASSPNKGQETQYF | TGTGCCAGCTCACCAAACAAGGGGCAAGAGACCCAGTACTTC
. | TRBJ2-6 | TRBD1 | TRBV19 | CASSVLTGTGGSGANVLTF | TGTGCCAGTAGTGTCCTAACCGGGACAGGGGGCTCTGGGGCCAACGTCCTGACTTTC
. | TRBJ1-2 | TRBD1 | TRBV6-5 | CASSYRQGANGYTF | TGTGCCAGCAGTTATAGGCAGGGGGCAAATGGCTACACCTTC
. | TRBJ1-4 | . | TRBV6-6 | CASRDGGTNEKLFF | TGTGCCAGCAGAGACGGGGGGACTAATGAAAAACTGTTTTTT
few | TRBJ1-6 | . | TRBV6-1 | CASPPSLNSPLHF | TGTGCCAGCCCCCCTAGTTTAAATTCACCCCTCCACTTT
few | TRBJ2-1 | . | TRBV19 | CASSPYASIGNEQFF | TGTGCCAGTAGCCCATACGCTAGCATAGGTAATGAGCAGTTCTTC
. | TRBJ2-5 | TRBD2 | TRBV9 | CASSVGAGLETQYF | TGTGCCAGCAGCGTAGGAGCGGGGTTGGAGACCCAGTACTTC
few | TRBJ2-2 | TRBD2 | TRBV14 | CASSQAGGNTGELFF | TGTGCCAGCAGCCAAGCGGGAGGGAACACCGGGGAGCTGTTTTTT
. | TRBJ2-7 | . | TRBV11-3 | CASTGRGGYEQYF | TGTGCCAGCACCGGCCGGGGTGGCTACGAGCAGTACTTC
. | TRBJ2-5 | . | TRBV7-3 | CASSLMGRGQETQYF | TGTGCCAGCAGCTTAATGGGCAGGGGCCAAGAGACCCAGTACTTC
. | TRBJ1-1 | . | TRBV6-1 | CASKLPVNTEAFF | TGTGCCAGCAAGCTCCCGGTGAACACTGAAGCTTTCTTT
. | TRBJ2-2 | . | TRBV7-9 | CASSLFGTNTGELFF | TGTGCCAGCAGCTTATTCGGTACGAACACCGGGGAGCTGTTTTTT
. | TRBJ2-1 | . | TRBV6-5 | CASSYEARPYNEQFF | TGTGCCAGCAGTTACGAAGCGCGGCCATACAATGAGCAGTTCTTC
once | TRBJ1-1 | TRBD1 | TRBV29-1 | CSVSTGITEAFF | TGCAGCGTGTCGACAGGGATCACTGAAGCTTTCTTT
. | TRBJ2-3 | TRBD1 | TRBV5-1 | CASSPRQGATDTQYF | TGCGCCAGCAGCCCGCGACAGGGGGCAACAGATACGCAGTATTTT
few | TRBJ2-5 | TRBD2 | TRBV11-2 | CASSLEGTSGKETQYF | TGTGCCAGCAGCTTAGAGGGGACTAGCGGGAAAGAGACCCAGTACTTC